This TCR beta chain was retrieved from a study of beta chain features in type 1 diabetes. Study in general: Healthy donors, compared against patients, showed similar age, gender and cell yields.

The whole isolated RNA underwent reverse transcription, so sequencing captured expressed TCRB transcripts. The table came from immunoSEQ multiplex PCR; TCRdb's copy has only in-frame clones and leaves some out. Among 130,000 to 150,000 clones listed, around an eighth were seen once. This clone was observed a few times. The target antigen is unknown. The CDR3 runs 15 residues. Germline loops: CDR1 LNHDA, CDR2 SQIVND (reference sequence). Trimming removed 5 bases at V and 2 bases at J, with 15 bases between. General observations from the study: Patients with Type 1 diabetes showed moderately but significantly shorter TCRB CDR3s in all four CD4+ subsets.

What was sequenced was central memory CD4+ T cells from blood. The receptor was isolated from a man younger than 35 with type 1 diabetes. The rearrangement joins TRBV19 to TRBJ1-1; D gene uncertain. In DNA form, the CDR3 reads TGTGCCAGTAGTCCTCGGGCAGGATTTAACACTGAAGCTTTCTTT. It encodes CASSPRAGFNTEAFF.